This T cell receptor (beta chain) was found in a study of regulatory and conventional T cells in RAG deficiency. Study outcomes and limitations: Shorter CDR3s in all patient subsets; >90% Treg-Tconv overlap in Omenn.

TCRdb's table, derived via immunoSEQ multiplex PCR, lists solely in-frame clones and lacks some. The sample contains 8,500 or so clones, 70% to 90% of which appear only once. Turning to this clone: Its antigen remains unidentified.

This sample also appeared in a second study, on regulatory T cells. This second report adds: Primers: 52 TRBV forward and 13 TRBJ reverse.

Sequences were obtained from CD8+ T cells sorted from blood. This receptor was obtained from a human donor in good health.

CDR3 residues: CASSIDRRVGLAGVEQYF. The CDR3 DNA reads TGTGCCAGTAGTATAGACCGTAGGGTCGGGCTAGCGGGAGTGGAGCAGTACTTC. The chain employs TRBV19 and TRBJ2-7; 10 positions agree with TRBD2. The CDR3 extends over 18 amino acids. V was pared by 0 bases and J by 7 bases, with 15 bases of the junction left unmatched. The germline gives CDR1 LNHDA, CDR2 SQIVND (reference sequence).